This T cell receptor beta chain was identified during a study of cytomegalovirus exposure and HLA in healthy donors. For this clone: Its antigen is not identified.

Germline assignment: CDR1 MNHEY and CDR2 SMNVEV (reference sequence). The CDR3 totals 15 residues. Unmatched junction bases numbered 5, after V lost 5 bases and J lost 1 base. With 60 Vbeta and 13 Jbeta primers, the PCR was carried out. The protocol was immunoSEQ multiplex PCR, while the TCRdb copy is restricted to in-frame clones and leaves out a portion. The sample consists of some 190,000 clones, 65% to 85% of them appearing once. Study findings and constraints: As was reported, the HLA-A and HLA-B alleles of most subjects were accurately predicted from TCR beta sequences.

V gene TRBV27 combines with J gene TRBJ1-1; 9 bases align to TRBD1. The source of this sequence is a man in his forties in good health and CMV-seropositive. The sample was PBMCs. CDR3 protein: CASSIQGARNTEAFF. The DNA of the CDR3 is TGTGCCAGCAGTATACAGGGGGCGAGGAACACTGAAGCTTTCTTT.